The clone carrying this TCR beta chain occurred a few times. Its cognate antigen is unknown. This PCR relied on a set of 60 Vbeta primers and 13 Jbeta primers. Measured with immunoSEQ multiplex PCR; TCRdb has only the in-frame clones, and not every one. This table has around 170,000 clones, 84% appearing once. The sample is drawn from a study of cytomegalovirus exposure and HLA in healthy donors. Study-wide findings and caveats: Many donors carried some public TCRs, although rarity characterized most TCR sequences. Excluded were some V segments that proved indistinguishable, including TRBV6-2 and TRBV6-3. In vitro assays verified that a few CMV-associated chains recognized CMV antigens specifically.

This CDR3 contains 12 residues. Germline loops: CDR1 SNHLY, CDR2 FYNNEI. Trimming removed 4 bases from V and 4 bases from J, with 7 bases in between. Input material: PBMCs. V gene TRBV2 combines with J gene TRBJ1-2; D might be TRBD1 (5 bases). This clonotype originated in a woman between 45 and 60 years old in good health and CMV-seropositive. This chain's CDR3 is CASSVDTYGYTF. CDR3 DNA sequence: TGTGCCAGCAGTGTGGACACCTATGGCTACACCTTC.